This T cell receptor (beta chain) emerged from a study of T cell responses to AZD1222 COVID-19 vaccine. Repertoires were generated with immunoSEQ multiplex PCR, while TCRdb's copy carries only in-frame clones and drops some. Among some 130,000 clones listed, 70% to 90% were seen once. Overall study results and limits: Nearly half of spike-specific TCRs reportedly target variant regions that are unmutated in the B.1.351 and B.1.1.7 variants.

A note on this clone: Antigen unknown.

The germline gives CDR1 MDHEN, CDR2 SYDVKM. The CDR3 consists of 13 residues. The V end was cut by 8 bases, the J end by 1 base, with 11 bases between. The sample here was peripheral blood, taken on day 0 of AZD1222 vaccination. This receptor was taken from an adult in good health. The genes are TRBV28 and TRBJ1-1; unclear D gene. The CDR3 nucleotides read TGTGCCAGCTTTCATCTGGGGAACACTGAAGCTTTCTTT. Its protein product is CASFHLGNTEAFF.